This T cell receptor beta chain comes out of a study of HIV-infected patients and healthy controls. cDNA was made from around 0.5 ug RNA using alpha and beta constant primers. Each of the alpha and beta chains got its own library through chain-specific third strand synthesis with indices. A single primer pair per chain amplified all rearrangements, with per-molecule barcodes. Via MiXCR, TCRdb re-called the 5' RACE reads, giving one row per CDR3 protein. The profile covers around 15,000 distinct CDR3 sequences, with about 7% appearing a single time and around 7.9% taken by the ten largest. By proportion, this clonotype is medium-sized. V shed 0 bases and J 4 bases; nucleotides not matched to a gene: 2. The CDR3 has 15 amino acids. In germline, CDR1 is LGHNA, CDR2 YSLEER. No cell fractionation was done, so the repertoire covers all unsorted peripheral blood T cells.

The sequenced sample consisted of blood. The gene calls are TRBV4-3 and TRBJ2-3; 9 nucleotides line up with TRBD2. This sequence originates from an adult in good health. CDR3 loop: CASSQDRGGADTQYF. Written as DNA, the CDR3 is TGCGCCAGCAGCCAAGATCGCGGGGGGGCAGATACGCAGTATTTT.